This TCR beta chain is from a study of T cells in narcolepsy. On the study more broadly: Patients with NT1 or NT2 and healthy control donors were enrolled. Study-wide results and limits: Reportedly, autoreactive clonotypes were serially detected in patients' blood but not controls'. Autoreactive HCRT-specific and TRIB2-specific clonotypes were marked in same-patient CSF-versus-blood CD4+ comparisons. Some memory CD4+ repertoires had no autoreactive clone sequences.

Clones were read by immunoSEQ multiplex PCR, and TCRdb kept only the in-frame ones, dropping some. The data show about 32,000 clones, approximately 79% seen once. V lost 4 bases to trimming and J lost 0 bases; unmatched junction nucleotides: 7. CDR1 is SGHRS, CDR2 YFSETQ, per germline. The CDR3 consists of 16 residues. Notes on this clone: The antigen remains unidentified.

The TCR originated in a human donor in good health. J is TRBJ2-1 and V is TRBV5-1, with 7 positions matching TRBD1. Sequenced sample: memory (CD45RA-) CD4+ T cells from blood. The CDR3 loop is CASSVNRDSSYNEQFF. CDR3 coding DNA: TGCGCCAGCAGCGTAAACCGGGACAGCTCCTACAATGAGCAGTTCTTC.